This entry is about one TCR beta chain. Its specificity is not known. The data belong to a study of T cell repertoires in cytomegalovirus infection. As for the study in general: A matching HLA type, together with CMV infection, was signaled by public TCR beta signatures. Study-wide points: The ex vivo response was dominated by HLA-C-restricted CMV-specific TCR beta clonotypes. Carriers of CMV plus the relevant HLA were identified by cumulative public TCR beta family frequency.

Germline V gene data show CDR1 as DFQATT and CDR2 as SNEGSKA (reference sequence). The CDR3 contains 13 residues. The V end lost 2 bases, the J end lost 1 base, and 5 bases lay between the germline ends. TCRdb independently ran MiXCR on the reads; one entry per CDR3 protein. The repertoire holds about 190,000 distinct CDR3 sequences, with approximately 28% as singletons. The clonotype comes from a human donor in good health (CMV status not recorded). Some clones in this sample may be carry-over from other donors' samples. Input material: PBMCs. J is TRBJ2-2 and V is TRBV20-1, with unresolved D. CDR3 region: CSARTVNTGELFF. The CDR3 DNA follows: TGCAGTGCTAGAACCGTGAACACCGGGGAGCTGTTTTTT.